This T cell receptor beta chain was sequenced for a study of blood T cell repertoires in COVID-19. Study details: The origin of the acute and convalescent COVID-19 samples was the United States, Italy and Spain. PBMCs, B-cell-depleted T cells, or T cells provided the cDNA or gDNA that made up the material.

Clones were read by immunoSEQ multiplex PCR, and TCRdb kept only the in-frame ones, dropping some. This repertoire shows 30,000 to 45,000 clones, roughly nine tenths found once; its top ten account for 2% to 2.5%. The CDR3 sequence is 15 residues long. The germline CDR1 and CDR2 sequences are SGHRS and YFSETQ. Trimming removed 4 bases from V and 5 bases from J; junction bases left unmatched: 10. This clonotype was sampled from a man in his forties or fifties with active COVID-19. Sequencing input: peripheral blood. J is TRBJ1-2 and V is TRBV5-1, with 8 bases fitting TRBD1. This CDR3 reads CASSGGTGPRYGYTF. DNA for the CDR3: TGCGCCAGCAGCGGCGGGACAGGCCCCAGGTATGGCTACACCTTC. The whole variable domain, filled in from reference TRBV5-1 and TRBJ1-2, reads KAGVTQTPRYLIKTRGQQVTLSCSPISGHRSVSWYQQTPGQGLQFLFEYFSETQRNKGNFPGRFSGRQFSNSRSEMNVSTLELGDSALYLCASSGGTGPRYGYTFGSGTRLTVV.